The TCR beta chain described here comes from a study of blood T cell repertoires in COVID-19. This clone appeared a single time. Germline V gene lookup returns CDR1 LGHDT and CDR2 YNNKEL (reference sequence). V was shortened by 3 bases and J by 11 bases, with 19 bases between the two germline ends. This CDR3 is 14 amino acids long. This study enrolled people aged roughly 18 to 89 from about two dozen US geographic areas. Produced via immunoSEQ multiplex PCR; TCRdb's table is partial and in-frame only. The sample lists around 250,000 clones; 80% to 90% were seen once. This chain uses TRBV3-1 (or the pseudogene TRBV3-2) with TRBJ1-1; D is unclear. This sequence originates from a woman between 45 and 65 years old who had recovered from COVID-19. The material sequenced was PBMCs or T cells enriched from blood (not recorded which). CDR3 coding DNA: TGTGCCAGCAGCCATTCAGGTACTCTTTTGTCCGCTTTCTTT. This sequence encodes CASSHSGTLLSAFF.